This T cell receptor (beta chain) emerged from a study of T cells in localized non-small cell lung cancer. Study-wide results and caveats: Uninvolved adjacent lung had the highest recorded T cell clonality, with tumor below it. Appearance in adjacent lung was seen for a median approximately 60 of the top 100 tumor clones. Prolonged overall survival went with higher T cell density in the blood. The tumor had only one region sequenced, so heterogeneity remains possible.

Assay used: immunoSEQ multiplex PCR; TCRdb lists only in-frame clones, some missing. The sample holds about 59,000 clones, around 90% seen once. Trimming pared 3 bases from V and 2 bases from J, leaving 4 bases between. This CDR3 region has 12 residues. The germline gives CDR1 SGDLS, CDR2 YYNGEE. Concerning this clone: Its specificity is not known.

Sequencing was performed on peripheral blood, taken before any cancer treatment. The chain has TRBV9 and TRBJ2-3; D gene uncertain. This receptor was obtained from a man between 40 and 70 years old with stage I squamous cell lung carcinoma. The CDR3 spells CASSDITDTQYF. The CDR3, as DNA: TGTGCCAGCAGCGATATCACAGATACGCAGTATTTT.